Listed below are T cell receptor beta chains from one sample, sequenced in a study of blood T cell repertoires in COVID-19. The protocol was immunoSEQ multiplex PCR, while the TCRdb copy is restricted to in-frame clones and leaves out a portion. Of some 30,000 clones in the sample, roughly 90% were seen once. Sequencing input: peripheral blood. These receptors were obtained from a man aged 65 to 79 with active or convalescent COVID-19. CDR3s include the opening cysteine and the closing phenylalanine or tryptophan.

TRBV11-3 CASSSGTDMATDTQYF
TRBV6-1 CASSDLNRGEKLFF
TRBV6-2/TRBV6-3 CASSTGGAYSTDTQYF
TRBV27 CASSLIGEGQSPGYTF
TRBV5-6 CASSQIWRTDTEAFF
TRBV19 CASRDPGLGEETQYF
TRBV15 CATRGDRGPYEQYF
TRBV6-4 CASSTSGGRDEQFF
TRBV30 CAWQTGGGYTF
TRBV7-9 CASSSSTAKAFF
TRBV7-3 CASSRGTGSGGELFF
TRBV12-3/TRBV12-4 CASSTGGQPQHF
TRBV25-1 CASSVRQGDYGYTF
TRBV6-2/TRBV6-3 CASSLDPAQGETQYF
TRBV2 CASSPSRSGANVLTF
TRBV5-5 CASSFFHITDLNTGELFF
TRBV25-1 CASSEAGTDHGYTF
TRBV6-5 CASSPEGVGQPQHF
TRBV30 CAWMWGDRGSEAFF
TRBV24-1 CATSPQRGPNTGELFF
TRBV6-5 CASRENQPQHF
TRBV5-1 CASSLGAGYTDTQYF
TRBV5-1 CASSSPGGTEAFF
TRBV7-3 CASSLTTGNYGYTF
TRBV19 CASSIEAQGNEKLFF
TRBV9 CASSPGRGGDNEQFF
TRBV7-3 CASSSGPGSQAADTQYF
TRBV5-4 CASSQMTGAQETQYF
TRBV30 CAWQTGMDQPQHF
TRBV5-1 CASTTNTGELFF
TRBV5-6 CASSLDRQETQYF
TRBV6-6 CASSPGQGHGYTF
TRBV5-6 CASSLVPGAVEAFF
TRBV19 CASSTQTGGQEKLFF
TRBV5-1 CASSSEPGSRTGNEQFF
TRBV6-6 CASGPRAGGDTQYF
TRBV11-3 CASSARTGYNEQFF
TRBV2 CASREDRDTGELFF
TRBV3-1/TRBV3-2 CASSQEIGSGGNEQFF
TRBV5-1 CASSLQDNTEAFF
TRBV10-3 CATRTRDSRVEQYF
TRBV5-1 CASSPGTTNTGELFF
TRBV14 CASSEGGYTF
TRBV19 CASSIGQGASPLHF
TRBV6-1 CASSELQGRTEAFF
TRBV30 CAWSSERGELGDTIYF
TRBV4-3 CASSPSGGGGYEQFF
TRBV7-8 CASSPNRGVGEKLFF
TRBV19 CASRKQGDTGELFF
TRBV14 CASSQSGTQYF
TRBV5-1 CASSLGGAGARMNTEAFF
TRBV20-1 CSASDQGGGSYNEQFF
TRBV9 CASSGGQPQETQYF
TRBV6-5 CASSTPQGADGYTF